The rows below give T cell receptor beta chains drawn from one sample of a study of T cell responses to AZD1222 COVID-19 vaccine. Here immunoSEQ multiplex PCR was the method, and the copy in TCRdb shows in-frame clones only, minus some. The sample yields under 200,000 clones, approximately 92% seen once. The material was peripheral blood, obtained 28 days after the second dose of the MenACWY control vaccine. These TCRs come from an adult who received the MenACWY meningococcal vaccine as a control. Both conserved end residues are part of each CDR3. A D gene is named only where the DNA matches it firmly. Size tells how often a clone was seen (once, few, many) or the class of an expanded clone, and some rows leave it out.

TRBJ1-2	-	-	14	TRBV28	CASRSGRDFYGYTF	TGTGCCAGCAGAAGTGGACGGGATTTCTATGGCTACACCTTC
TRBJ2-7	TRBD1	-	13	TRBV12-3/TRBV12-4	CASSSGQGLREYF	TGTGCCAGCAGCTCGGGACAGGGACTACGGGAGTACTTC
TRBJ1-2	-	-	13	TRBV5-8	CASSPALLGGYTF	TGTGCCAGCAGCCCCGCCCTTCTTGGCGGCTACACCTTC
TRBJ2-1	TRBD2	-	18	TRBV7-2	CASSNRGASGRSYNEQFF	TGTGCCAGCAGCAACAGGGGTGCTAGCGGGAGATCCTACAATGAGCAGTTCTTC
TRBJ2-2	-	-	14	TRBV10-3	CAIQAQTNTGELFF	TGTGCCATCCAAGCCCAGACGAACACCGGGGAGCTGTTTTTT
TRBJ1-6	-	-	18	TRBV19	CASSMPSWSDVDNSPLHF	TGTGCCAGTAGTATGCCGTCTTGGTCGGACGTAGATAATTCACCCCTCCACTTT
TRBJ2-7	TRBD2	-	16	TRBV6-6	CASSHGTSGRANEQYF	TGTGCCAGCAGTCACGGGACTAGCGGGAGGGCCAACGAGCAGTACTTC
TRBJ1-3	TRBD1	-	15	TRBV28	CASSPPGQGRNTIYF	TGTGCCAGCAGTCCACCGGGACAGGGGAGAAACACCATATATTTT
TRBJ2-7	-	once	13	TRBV7-9	CASSQGASYEQYF	TGTGCCAGCAGCCAAGGGGCCTCTTACGAGCAGTACTTC
TRBJ1-5	-	-	14	TRBV9	CASSPDGSFQPQHF	TGTGCCAGCAGCCCAGACGGGTCCTTCCAGCCCCAGCATTTT
TRBJ2-2	TRBD2	-	16	TRBV7-2	CASSFGRGRVTGELFF	TGTGCCAGCAGCTTCGGGCGCGGGAGGGTTACCGGGGAGCTGTTTTTT
TRBJ2-5	TRBD1	-	14	TRBV29-1	CSVVAQGADETQYF	TGCAGCGTTGTAGCTCAGGGGGCAGATGAGACCCAGTACTTC
TRBJ1-6	-	-	14	TRBV9	CASSGGVSGSPLHF	TGTGCCAGCAGCGGAGGCGTTTCGGGTTCACCCCTCCACTTT
TRBJ1-5	-	-	14	TRBV28	CAILGDLSNQPQHF	TGTGCCATACTGGGGGACCTTAGCAATCAGCCCCAGCATTTT
TRBJ2-1	TRBD1	-	13	TRBV2	CASSATGPDEQFF	TGTGCCAGCAGTGCGACAGGGCCGGATGAGCAGTTCTTC
TRBJ2-4	-	-	14	TRBV9	CASSVGATKNIQYF	TGTGCCAGCAGCGTAGGGGCGACCAAAAACATTCAGTACTTC
TRBJ2-3	TRBD2	-	18	TRBV6-2/TRBV6-3	CASSPMGGLAGFTDTQYF	TGTGCCAGCAGCCCTATGGGCGGACTAGCGGGGTTCACAGATACGCAGTATTTT
TRBJ2-6	-	-	16	TRBV30	CAWSVRGGSGANVLTF	TGTGCCTGGAGTGTAAGAGGAGGCTCTGGGGCCAACGTCCTGACTTTC
TRBJ1-6	-	once	15	TRBV28	CASSGQIIYNSPLHF	TGTGCCAGCAGTGGACAGATAATCTATAATTCACCCCTCCACTTT
TRBJ2-5	TRBD2	-	15	TRBV4-3	CASSQGGEGVETQYF	TGCGCCAGCAGCCAAGGGGGGGAGGGCGTAGAGACCCAGTACTTC
TRBJ1-1	-	-	13	TRBV19	CASKLWLSAEAFF	TGTGCCAGTAAACTTTGGTTATCGGCTGAAGCTTTCTTT
TRBJ2-6	TRBD1	-	17	TRBV19	CASSSWDRGSGANVLTF	TGTGCCAGTAGTTCTTGGGACAGGGGATCTGGGGCCAACGTCCTGACTTTC
TRBJ2-1	-	-	16	TRBV3-1/TRBV3-2	CASSQDRSRAYNEQFF	TGTGCCAGCAGCCAAGATAGGTCCAGAGCCTACAATGAGCAGTTCTTC
TRBJ1-1	-	once	14	TRBV7-3	CASSSVSMNTEAFF	TGTGCCAGCAGCTCGGTCAGCATGAACACTGAAGCTTTCTTT
TRBJ2-7	-	-	12	TRBV28	CASSLRLDEQYF	TGTGCCAGCAGCCTCAGGTTGGACGAGCAGTACTTC
TRBJ2-7	-	-	14	TRBV4-2	CASSQTGTSYEQYF	TGTGCCAGCAGCCAGACCGGGACCTCCTACGAGCAGTACTTC